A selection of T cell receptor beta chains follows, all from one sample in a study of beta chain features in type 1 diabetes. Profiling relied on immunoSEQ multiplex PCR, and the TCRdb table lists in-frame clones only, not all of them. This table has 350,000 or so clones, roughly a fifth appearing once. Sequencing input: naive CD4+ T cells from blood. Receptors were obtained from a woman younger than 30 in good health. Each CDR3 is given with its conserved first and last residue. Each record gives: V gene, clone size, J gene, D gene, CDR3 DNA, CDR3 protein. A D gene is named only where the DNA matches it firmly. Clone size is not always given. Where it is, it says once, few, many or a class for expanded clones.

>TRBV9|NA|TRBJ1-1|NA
TGTGCCAGCAGCGTATCTGGGCGCGCTGAAGCTTTCTTT
CASSVSGRAEAFF
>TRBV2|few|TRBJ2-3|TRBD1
TGTGCCAGCAGTCGGACAGGGGTGATAGATACGCAGTATTTT
CASSRTGVIDTQYF
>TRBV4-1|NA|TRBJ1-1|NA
TGCGCCAGCAGCCAAGGGTTCAGATTGAACACTGAAGCTTTCTTT
CASSQGFRLNTEAFF
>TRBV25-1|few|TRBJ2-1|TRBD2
TGTGCCAGCAGTGAGTTTAGGGACTACCCCTACAATGAGCAGTTCTTC
CASSEFRDYPYNEQFF
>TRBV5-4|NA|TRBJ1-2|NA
TGTGCCAGCAGCCGACAGAACGCCTATGGCTACACCTTC
CASSRQNAYGYTF
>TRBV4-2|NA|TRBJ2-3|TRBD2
TGTGCCAGCAGCCAACGACTAGCGTCTAGCACAGATACGCAGTATTTT
CASSQRLASSTDTQYF
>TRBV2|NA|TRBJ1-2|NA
TGTGCCAGTAGTGGGCCTAACTATGGCTACACCTTC
CASSGPNYGYTF
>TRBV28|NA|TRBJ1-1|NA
TGTGCCAGCAGCCCTACGAGCGGTTCGGAAGCTTTCTTT
CASSPTSGSEAFF
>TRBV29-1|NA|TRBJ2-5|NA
TGCAGCGTTGAGTTCGGAGGTGAGACCCAGTACTTC
CSVEFGGETQYF
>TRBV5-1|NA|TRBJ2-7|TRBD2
TGCGCCAGCAGCTTGGGATTAGCGGGGAGCTCCTACGAGCAGTACTTC
CASSLGLAGSSYEQYF
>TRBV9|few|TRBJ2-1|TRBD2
TGTGCCAGCAGCGACGGGACTAGCGGATACAATGAGCAGTTCTTC
CASSDGTSGYNEQFF
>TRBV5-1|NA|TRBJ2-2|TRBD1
TGCGCCAGCAGCTCGGGACAGGGGAACACCGGGGAGCTGTTTTTT
CASSSGQGNTGELFF
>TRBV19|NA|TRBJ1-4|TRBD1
TGTGCCAGTACGCGGACAGGGAACGTTTGGGGTGAAAAACTGTTTTTT
CASTRTGNVWGEKLFF
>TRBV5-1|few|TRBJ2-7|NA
TGCGCCAGCCGCGCCGGGAGCTCCTACGAGCAGTACTTC
CASRAGSSYEQYF
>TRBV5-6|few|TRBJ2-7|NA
TGTGCCAGCAGCTTGGGAGGGATCCACGAGCAGTACTTC
CASSLGGIHEQYF
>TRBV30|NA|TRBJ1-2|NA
TGTGCCTGGAGTCTAAACACCGGGACACTTTATGGCTACACCTTC
CAWSLNTGTLYGYTF
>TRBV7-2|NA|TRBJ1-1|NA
TGTGCCAGCACCCCAAGGGGCTTCACTGAAGCTTTCTTT
CASTPRGFTEAFF
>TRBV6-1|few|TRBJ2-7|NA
TGTGCCAGCAGTGCACCTCCCGGAGCGGGCCCCCCATACGAGCAGTACTTC
CASSAPPGAGPPYEQYF
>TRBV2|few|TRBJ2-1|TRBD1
TGTGCCAGCGAGGCACAGGGGGTTCTAAATGAGCAGTTCTTC
CASEAQGVLNEQFF
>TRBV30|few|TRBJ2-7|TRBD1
TGTGCCTGGAGTCCCGGGACAGGGTACGAGCAGTACTTC
CAWSPGTGYEQYF